The rows below give T cell receptor beta chains drawn from one sample of a study of T cell responses to AZD1222 COVID-19 vaccine. Only in-frame clones appear in the TCRdb table, and some are missing; sequencing was by immunoSEQ multiplex PCR. The table records 55,000 to 90,000 clones, about 83% of them present only once. The sample consisted of peripheral blood, taken on day 0 of AZD1222 vaccination. The receptor set was obtained from an adult in good health. Each CDR3 is given with its conserved first and last residue. A D gene is named only where the DNA matches it firmly. The size field is filled for only some rows; it gives once, few, many or a size class.

clone_size	d_call	v_call	j_call	cdr3_aa	cdr3_nt
.	TRBD2	TRBV4-2	TRBJ2-1	CASSQSTSGSPFF	TGTGCCAGCAGCCAATCGACTAGCGGGTCGCCGTTCTTC
once	.	TRBV18	TRBJ2-2	CASSPLATGELFF	TGTGCCAGCTCACCATTAGCGACCGGGGAGCTGTTTTTT
.	.	TRBV7-2	TRBJ1-3	CASSLGLLYGNTIYF	TGTGCCAGCAGCTTAGGCCTCCTTTATGGAAACACCATATATTTT
.	.	TRBV6-6	TRBJ2-7	CASSRRRGVDEQYF	TGTGCCAGCAGTCGTCGCAGGGGGGTGGACGAGCAGTACTTC
few	.	TRBV6-5	TRBJ1-6	CASSLNRRYNSPLHF	TGTGCCAGCAGTTTAAACAGGAGGTATAATTCACCCCTCCACTTT
few	.	TRBV28	TRBJ1-6	CASSLGPHSWNSPLHF	TGTGCCAGCAGTTTAGGTCCCCACTCCTGGAATTCACCCCTCCACTTT
.	.	TRBV27	TRBJ1-2	CASSFGDRHYGYTF	TGTGCCAGCAGTTTTGGCGACAGGCACTATGGCTACACCTTC
.	.	TRBV10-3	TRBJ2-5	CASRDVLKETQYF	TGTGCCTCCCGCGACGTCCTAAAAGAGACCCAGTACTTC
.	.	TRBV30	TRBJ2-5	CAWSVGGAVETQYF	TGTGCCTGGAGTGTGGGGGGGGCCGTTGAGACCCAGTACTTC
few	TRBD2	TRBV7-2	TRBJ2-1	CASSLVAGGRYEQFF	TGTGCCAGCAGCTTAGTGGCGGGGGGGCGGTATGAGCAGTTCTTC
.	.	TRBV5-6	TRBJ2-6	CASSFPAGANVLTF	TGTGCCAGCAGCTTTCCAGCGGGGGCCAACGTCCTGACTTTC
.	TRBD1	TRBV7-3	TRBJ1-1	CASSLTGQGMTEAFF	TGTGCCAGCAGCTTGACGGGACAGGGAATGACTGAAGCTTTCTTT
.	.	TRBV12-5	TRBJ1-6	CASGMNTGVYNSPLHF	TGTGCTAGTGGGATGAACACGGGGGTTTATAATTCACCCCTCCACTTT
.	.	TRBV19	TRBJ1-2	CASSTPRQVAGYGYTF	TGTGCCAGTAGTACACCCCGACAGGTTGCAGGGTATGGCTACACCTTC
.	.	TRBV10-3	TRBJ1-5	CAIGDSSNQPQHF	TGTGCCATCGGAGACAGTAGCAATCAGCCCCAGCATTTT
.	TRBD1	TRBV7-9	TRBJ2-3	CASSPGQSTDTQYF	TGTGCCAGCAGCCCGGGACAGAGCACAGATACGCAGTATTTT
.	TRBD1	TRBV19	TRBJ1-5	CASKGTGGGNGHQPQHF	TGTGCCAGTAAAGGGACAGGGGGTGGGAACGGTCATCAGCCCCAGCATTTT
.	TRBD2	TRBV9	TRBJ2-2	CASSLSGGARTGELFF	TGTGCCAGCAGCCTAAGCGGGGGGGCCCGGACCGGGGAGCTGTTTTTT